This passage covers 24 T cell receptor beta chains from one sample sequenced in a study of shared clonotypes between healthy human individuals. Repertoires were generated with immunoSEQ multiplex PCR, while TCRdb's copy carries only in-frame clones and drops some. This sample carries nearly 1 million clones, over 60% of them seen once, and the ten largest clones take about 1.5%. Sequenced material: memory CD4+ T cells sorted from blood. Subset indicated: CD45RA-negative fraction. The receptors stem from a man aged 18-30 years in good health.

V usage is TRBV4-1 and J usage is TRBJ1-2; D call uncertain. The V and J ends lost 2 bases and 0 bases respectively, with 10 bases between them. The CDR3 is 15 amino acids. Per the germline V gene, CDR1 is MGHRA and CDR2 is YSYEKL. The CDR3 bases are TGCGCCAGCAGCCAACGTCATTTTTCTAACTATGGCTACACCTTC. This encodes CASSQRHFSNYGYTF.

The CDR3 DNA follows: TGTGCCAGCAGTTTACGGGTCCCAACAGGTGGCTACACCTTC. Translation: CASSLRVPTGGYTF. The rearrangement uses TRBV28 and TRBJ1-2; D may be TRBD1 (5 bases). CDR3 size: 14 residues. Trimming removed 2 bases from V and 7 bases from J, with 14 bases in between. Germline V gene data show CDR1 as MDHEN and CDR2 as SYDVKM.

This chain joins TRBV19 and TRBJ2-3, with no clear D. The V and J ends lost 3 bases and 2 bases respectively, with 9 bases between them. Germline V gives CDR1 LNHDA, CDR2 SQIVND (reference sequence). The CDR3 loop spans 14 amino acids. The CDR3 region is CASSIGQHTDTQYF. CDR3 DNA: TGTGCCAGTAGTATTGGTCAGCACACAGATACGCAGTATTTT.

The J gene is TRBJ1-2, the V gene TRBV7-9, with D tentatively TRBD1 (5 bases). Per the germline V gene, CDR1 is SEHNR and CDR2 is FQNEAQ (reference sequence). V lost 2 bases, J lost 1 base, and 14 bases lay in between. This CDR3 has 16 amino acids. CDR3 DNA: TGTGCCAGCAGCTTAATGGGGCCCAGACTTAACTATGGCTACACCTTC. It specifies CASSLMGPRLNYGYTF.

This clone was observed at least ten times. The chain employs TRBV13 and TRBJ2-7; no firm D call. This CDR3 is built from 13 residues. V was shortened by 4 bases and J by 7 bases, with 14 bases between the two germline ends. CDR1 and CDR2 (germline): PRHDT, FYEKMQ (reference sequence). The CDR3 bases are TGTGCCAGCAGCTCAGACGACCGAAAGGAGCAGTACTTC. This gives the protein CASSSDDRKEQYF.

At least ten counts were recorded for this clone. The gene calls are TRBV5-1 and TRBJ1-1; tentatively, D is TRBD1 (6 bases). The germline CDR1 and CDR2 sequences are SGHRS and YFSETQ. Trimming pared 4 bases from V and 1 base from J, leaving 17 bases between. This CDR3 region has 16 residues. In DNA, the CDR3 is TGCGCCAGCAGCCACCAACACTCGACAGGGAACACTGAAGCTTTCTTT. Translated, it gives CASSHQHSTGNTEAFF.

V and J are TRBV28 and TRBJ2-3; D may be TRBD1 (6 bases). The ends were cut back, 4 bases at V and 1 base at J, with 6 bases in the middle. The germline V gene encodes CDR1 MDHEN and CDR2 SYDVKM. This CDR3 is built from 13 residues. Here the CDR3 DNA reads TGTGCCAGCAGTTGGACAGGCACAGATACGCAGTATTTT. It translates to CASSWTGTDTQYF.

The genes are TRBV29-1 and TRBJ2-5; D may be TRBD1 (6 bases). CDR1 SQVTM and CDR2 ANQGSEA come from the germline V gene. The CDR3 is 13 amino acids. V was pared by 3 bases and J by 4 bases, with 12 bases between. The CDR3 coding sequence is TGCAGCGTTGAGTCAGGGGTGGGAGAGACCCAGTACTTC. As protein: CSVESGVGETQYF.

This sequence joins TRBV9 and TRBJ1-4; a possible D gene is TRBD1 (6 bases). The V end was cut by 4 bases, the J end by 2 bases, with 12 bases between. Germline CDR1 and CDR2: SGDLS and YYNGEE. The CDR3 totals 15 residues. DNA of the CDR3: TGTGCCAGCAGCTTGGGGGGGCCTACTAATGAAAAACTGTTTTTT. Protein product: CASSLGGPTNEKLFF.

A note on this clone: This same CDR3 is encoded by further DNA sequences in the sample. The chain links TRBV5-1 to TRBJ2-3; D not resolved. CDR3 size: 13 residues. V lost 0 bases to trimming and J lost 2 bases, with 4 bases between them. From germline, CDR1 is SGHRS and CDR2 YFSETQ. DNA for the CDR3: TGCGCCAGCAGCTTGGGTCCCACAGATACGCAGTATTTT. As protein: CASSLGPTDTQYF.

V and J are TRBV7-2 and TRBJ1-1; unclear D gene. Trimming pared 3 bases from V and 8 bases from J, leaving 10 bases between. The CDR3 is made up of 12 amino acids. Germline CDR1 and CDR2: SGHTA and FQGNSA. CDR3 protein: CASSFYGQEAFF. As DNA, the CDR3 is TGTGCCAGCAGCTTTTACGGGCAGGAAGCTTTCTTT.

The J gene is TRBJ1-5, the V gene TRBV28; D perhaps matches TRBD1 (6 bases). Trimming took off 4 bases at V and 2 bases at J, with 9 bases between the two ends. Germline V gene lookup returns CDR1 MDHEN and CDR2 SYDVKM. The CDR3 runs to 14 residues. In DNA form, the CDR3 reads TGTGCCAGCAGTTCCAGGGGTGGCAATCAGCCCCAGCATTTT. This translates into CASSSRGGNQPQHF.

DNA of the CDR3: TGTGCCAGCAGCTTAGCCGGGGCCATGAACACTGAAGCTTTCTTT. Translation gives CASSLAGAMNTEAFF. The gene calls are TRBV7-9 and TRBJ1-1, with D possibly matching TRBD1 (5 bases). Looked up from germline, CDR1 is SEHNR and CDR2 is FQNEAQ (reference sequence). The ends were cut back, 0 bases at V and 0 bases at J, with 8 bases in the middle. The CDR3 loop spans 15 amino acids.

The chain has TRBV11-2 and TRBJ2-4; D is unclear. The CDR3 runs 14 residues. Germline assignment: CDR1 SGHAT and CDR2 FQNNGV. Between the trimmed V and J ends, which lost 3 bases and 0 bases, there was a span of 6 bases. This CDR3 is CASSFEIAKNIQYF. As DNA, the CDR3 is TGTGCCAGCAGCTTCGAGATAGCCAAAAACATTCAGTACTTC.

V usage is TRBV6-5 and J usage is TRBJ1-4; TRBD1 aligns across 8 bases. There are 14 residues in the CDR3. In germline, CDR1 is MNHEY, CDR2 SVGAGI. V gave up 8 bases and J gave up 7 bases; unmatched junction bases: 9. The CDR3 loop is CASRDRSGSEKLFF. The CDR3 nucleotides read TGTGCCAGCCGGGACAGGTCTGGATCTGAAAAACTGTTTTTT.

V and J are TRBV18 and TRBJ2-3; D is possibly TRBD1 or TRBD2 (5 bases each). Trimming cost V 6 bases and J 1 base, with 11 bases left between them. The CDR3 is 14 residues long. Germline CDR1 and CDR2: KGHSH and LQKENI. The CDR3 protein is CASSGVTRTDTQYF. In DNA form, the CDR3 reads TGTGCCAGCTCGGGGGTTACGCGCACAGATACGCAGTATTTT.

This chain joins TRBV5-5 and TRBJ1-5; 7 positions match TRBD1. CDR3 length: 15 amino acids. Per germline, CDR1 SGHKS and CDR2 YYEKEE (reference sequence). After removal of 0 bases from V and 4 bases from J, the junction contained 4 bases not matched to a gene. The CDR3 DNA sequence: TGTGCCAGCAGCTTGGTGGGACAGCAGAATCAGCCCCAGCATTTT. It codes for CASSLVGQQNQPQHF.

The chain has TRBV7-8 and TRBJ2-1; 8 bases map to TRBD2. This CDR3 has 16 amino acids. With 7 bases clipped from V and 0 bases from J, the junction kept 8 bases outside the gene matches. Germline V gene data show CDR1 as SGHVS and CDR2 as FQNEAQ. The CDR3 protein is CASTGGSGASYNEQFF. CDR3 coding DNA: TGTGCCAGCACGGGGGGTAGCGGGGCCTCCTACAATGAGCAGTTCTTC.

The chain joins TRBV6-1 to TRBJ1-3; the D is unclear. Trimming took off 6 bases at V and 3 bases at J, with 6 bases between the two ends. CDR1 and CDR2 (germline): MNHNS, SASEGT. CDR3 length: 12 residues. The chain's CDR3 is CASRILGNTIYF. The CDR3 DNA reads as TGTGCCAGCAGGATCCTTGGAAACACCATATATTTT.

The genes are TRBV4-1 and TRBJ2-5; 14 bases fit TRBD2. The CDR3 consists of 18 residues. After removal of 1 base from V and 2 bases from J, the junction contained 6 bases not matched to a gene. CDR1 is MGHRA, CDR2 YSYEKL, per germline. CDR3 coding DNA: TGCGCCAGCAGCCAAGTAAGACTAGCGGGGGGGCTACAAGAGACCCAGTACTTC. Its translation is CASSQVRLAGGLQETQYF.

The chain joins TRBV6-6 to TRBJ1-1; TRBD1 matches 9 bases. The CDR3 covers 14 residues. Germline V gene lookup returns CDR1 MNHNY and CDR2 SVGAGI (reference sequence). V trimming: 5 bases; J trimming: 0 bases; junction bases outside the gene matches: 1. Written as DNA, the CDR3 is TGTGCCAGCAGTCGGGACAGGGTGAACACTGAAGCTTTCTTT. Protein product: CASSRDRVNTEAFF.

J is TRBJ2-5 and V is TRBV27; 10 nucleotides match TRBD2. The germline gives CDR1 MNHEY, CDR2 SMNVEV (reference sequence). There are 15 residues in the CDR3. Germline trimming cut 5 bases from V and 5 bases from J; bases unmatched to any gene: 8. The CDR3: CASSIQRGGTETQYF. Here the CDR3 DNA reads TGTGCCAGCAGTATACAGCGGGGGGGCACGGAGACCCAGTACTTC.

With respect to this clone: Possible read error: a much larger clone is one base away. Different DNA sequences within this sample yield the same CDR3. The rearrangement links TRBV27 to TRBJ2-5, with D unresolved. The CDR3 loop spans 11 amino acids. V lost 5 bases, J lost 1 base, and 2 bases lay in between. Per the germline V gene, CDR1 is MNHEY and CDR2 is SMNVEV (reference sequence). The CDR3 DNA reads TGTGCCAGCAGTCCCCAAGAGACCCAGTACTTC. Translation: CASSPQETQYF.

V gene TRBV9 combines with J gene TRBJ2-3, with D perhaps assigned TRBD1 or TRBD2 (6 bases each). The V gene lost 1 base and the J gene lost 0 bases, with 9 bases spanning the gap. This CDR3 contains 15 residues. The germline CDR1 and CDR2 sequences are SGDLS and YYNGEE. The CDR3 DNA sequence: TGTGCCAGCAGCGTACGAGGGGGGAGCACAGATACGCAGTATTTT. Amino acid sequence: CASSVRGGSTDTQYF.